This is a list of T cell receptor beta chains from one sample in a study of blood T cell repertoires in COVID-19. Method: immunoSEQ multiplex PCR; TCRdb's copy keeps in-frame clones and lacks some. The data contain 200,000 to 250,000 clones, around 89% of them singletons. Input material: PBMCs or T cells enriched from blood (not recorded which). The source is a woman aged 25 to 39 who had recovered from COVID-19. Each CDR3 is given with its conserved first and last residue. The D gene is left open where the match is weak. A row's size may be missing; if present it is once, few, many or a size class.

>-|-|TRBJ2-7|TRBV28
CATQTVLKAYEQYF
TGTGCCACACAGACAGTTTTAAAAGCCTACGAGCAGTACTTC
>TRBD2|-|TRBJ2-7|TRBV5-5
CASSLGLARYEQYF
TGTGCCAGCAGCTTGGGACTAGCGAGGTACGAGCAGTACTTC
>-|-|TRBJ2-5|TRBV13
CASSLGYPAVQETQYF
TGTGCCAGCAGCTTAGGCTACCCAGCGGTTCAAGAGACCCAGTACTTC
>TRBD2|-|TRBJ2-1|TRBV7-3
CASSPGLAGGSEQFF
TGTGCCAGCAGCCCCGGACTAGCGGGAGGGAGTGAGCAGTTCTTC
>-|once|TRBJ1-3|TRBV28
CASSMTRSGNTIYF
TGTGCCAGCAGTATGACTCGCTCTGGAAACACCATATATTTT
>-|-|TRBJ2-1|TRBV4-1
CASSQETGAGRRDEQFF
TGCGCCAGCAGCCAAGAGACTGGGGCAGGGCGTAGGGATGAGCAGTTCTTC
>-|-|TRBJ1-2|TRBV19
CASSISLTRPYTF
TGTGCCAGTAGTATTAGCCTGACTCGTCCCTACACCTTC
>TRBD1|-|TRBJ1-4|TRBV7-2
CASSLVTGVNEKLFF
TGTGCCAGCAGCTTAGTGACAGGGGTTAATGAAAAACTGTTTTTT
>TRBD2|-|TRBJ2-7|TRBV5-8
CASSIWTSGSSEYEQYF
TGTGCCAGCAGCATATGGACTAGCGGGAGCTCCGAGTACGAGCAGTACTTC
>TRBD1|-|TRBJ2-5|TRBV5-1
CASSSDPGGVETQYF
TGCGCCAGCAGCTCGGATCCAGGGGGCGTCGAGACCCAGTACTTC
>-|-|TRBJ1-4|TRBV5-1
CASSLQGTNEKLFF
TGCGCCAGCAGCTTGCAGGGGACAAATGAAAAACTGTTTTTT
>TRBD1|-|TRBJ1-1|TRBV30
CAYDKTGGNTEAFF
TGTGCCTACGACAAGACAGGGGGGAACACTGAAGCTTTCTTT
>TRBD1|-|TRBJ1-4|TRBV15
CATSRQGAKEKLFF
TGTGCCACCAGCCGACAGGGGGCAAAAGAAAAACTGTTTTTT
>-|-|TRBJ1-2|TRBV27
CASSLEPWGQGGYTF
TGTGCCAGCAGTCTCGAACCGTGGGGTCAGGGGGGCTACACCTTC
>-|few|TRBJ2-2|TRBV5-1
CASSLQSQGAGELFF
TGCGCCAGCAGCTTACAATCACAGGGTGCCGGGGAGCTGTTTTTT
>-|-|TRBJ2-7|TRBV6-1
CASSDRGEQYF
TGTGCCAGCAGTGACCGGGGGGAGCAGTACTTC
>-|-|TRBJ2-1|TRBV7-9
CASSPDYDEQFF
TGTGCCAGCAGCCCAGACTACGACGAGCAGTTCTTC
>TRBD1|-|TRBJ1-4|TRBV29-1
CSVAGTDNEKLFF
TGCAGCGTCGCTGGGACAGACAATGAAAAACTGTTTTTT
>TRBD1|-|TRBJ1-5|TRBV28
CASSPGQGALRRRNQPQHF
TGTGCCAGCAGTCCGGGACAGGGGGCGTTGAGGCGTCGCAATCAGCCCCAGCATTTT
>-|once|TRBJ2-7|TRBV19
CASGRHREQYF
TGTGCCAGTGGACGCCACAGGGAGCAGTACTTC
>-|once|TRBJ2-5|TRBV6-2/TRBV6-3
CASSHRKGQETQYF
TGTGCCAGCAGCCACAGGAAGGGACAAGAGACCCAGTACTTC
>-|-|TRBJ2-3|TRBV9
CASSTGMRGDTQYF
TGTGCCAGCAGCACAGGGATGCGCGGAGATACGCAGTATTTT